This T cell receptor beta chain stems from a study of tissue T cells after allogeneic stem cell transplantation. Sequencing was performed with immunoSEQ multiplex PCR; in TCRdb, only in-frame clones are kept and a portion is missing. Altogether fewer than 30,000 clones are present, around 70% being singletons, with the ten largest covering 7.7%. A remark on this clone: What it binds is unknown.

This CDR3 region has 14 residues. V lost 7 bases to trimming and J lost 1 base, with 13 bases between them. CDR1 and CDR2 from the germline V gene are SNHLY and FYNNEI. Study observations and caveats: Anatomically similar tissues had similar TCR repertoires within each patient. Across patients, clones rarely overlapped, yet motif clusters were shared tissue-specifically.

This receptor was identified in a female donor over 55 with lung cancer. The gene calls are TRBV2 and TRBJ2-5; possible D gene TRBD1, 5 bases. The starting material was tissue from the ileum, obtained at autopsy. Written as DNA, the CDR3 is TGTGCCAGCAAATCAGGGAAATCCCAAGAGACCCAGTACTTC. Protein product: CASKSGKSQETQYF.